This T cell receptor beta chain was sequenced for a study of T cells after yellow fever vaccination. This CDR3 is 15 amino acids long. The germline V gene encodes CDR1 LNHNV and CDR2 YYDKDF (reference sequence). V lost 0 bases and J 1 base, leaving 8 bases between the germline ends. In its sample, this clonotype was seen once. Each CDR3 protein is one row after TCRdb ran MiXCR on the 5' RACE reads. Of approximately 550,000 distinct CDR3 sequences detected, roughly 19% appear once; the ten largest clones hold roughly an eighth. The clonotype comes from a young man who received the YFV17D yellow fever vaccine. The V and J genes are TRBV15 and TRBJ2-3, with D possibly matching TRBD2 (5 bases). The source material was PBMCs, sampled 15 days after the yellow fever booster vaccination. CDR3 amino acids: CATSRDQEGTDTQYF. The CDR3 DNA reads as TGTGCCACCAGCAGAGATCAGGAGGGCACAGATACGCAGTATTTT.